The clone carrying this T cell receptor (beta chain) was seen a single time. The data stem from a study of blood T cell repertoires in COVID-19. As for the study in general: The study drew acute and convalescent COVID-19 samples from the United States, Italy and Spain.

In the study's own analysis: Amplifying reference gene primers gave estimates of nucleated cell counts. Here immunoSEQ multiplex PCR was the method, and the copy in TCRdb shows in-frame clones only, minus some. D and trimming come from the DNA, and the V and J calls and clone size come from that table. Here the sample spans roughly 100,000 clones, approximately 90% being singletons. The source material was peripheral blood. The sequence came from a woman older than 75 in a cohort sampled during active COVID-19.

DNA for the CDR3: TGTGCCAGCAGTTTACGTCTAGCTAGCACTGAAGCTTTCTTT. Translation gives CASSLRLASTEAFF. The chain uses TRBV27 and TRBJ1-1; D unclear. The CDR3 is 14 amino acids. Germline-derived CDR1 and CDR2 are MNHEY and SMNVEV (reference sequence). V was cut by 2 bases and J by 4 bases, with 11 bases left in between.